This is a list of T cell receptor beta chains from one sample in a study of cytomegalovirus exposure and HLA in healthy donors. Sequencing used immunoSEQ multiplex PCR; TCRdb keeps in-frame clones, though not all of them. The data show 250,000 to 400,000 clones, with 87% seen just once and approximately 1.2% held by the top ten. The sample comprised PBMCs. The receptor source for this set is a woman under 40 in good health and CMV-seropositive. Both conserved end residues are part of each CDR3. Each record gives: clone size, J gene, V gene, D gene, CDR3 DNA, CDR3 protein. A D gene is named only where the DNA matches it firmly. A row's size may be missing; if present it is once, few, many or a size class.

size: NA
J: TRBJ2-7
V: TRBV19
D: NA
DNA: TGTGCCAGTAGTAAGGGAGCCTACGAGCAGTACTTC
CDR3: CASSKGAYEQYF

size: NA
J: TRBJ2-1
V: TRBV6-4
D: TRBD2
DNA: TGTGCCAGCAGTGTCAGCGGGGGGGGAACGTACAATGAGCAGTTCTTC
CDR3: CASSVSGGGTYNEQFF

size: NA
J: TRBJ2-1
V: TRBV13
D: TRBD2
DNA: TGTGCCAGCAGCCTCGAACTAGCGGCGAACAATGAGCAGTTCTTC
CDR3: CASSLELAANNEQFF

size: NA
J: TRBJ2-3
V: TRBV6-1
D: TRBD2
DNA: TGTGCCAGCAGTGAACAAGCGGGGGGCGGAGATACGCAGTATTTT
CDR3: CASSEQAGGGDTQYF

size: NA
J: TRBJ2-1
V: TRBV30
D: NA
DNA: TGTGCCTGGTCCAGGGGTTTGGGTGAGCAGTTCTTC
CDR3: CAWSRGLGEQFF

size: NA
J: TRBJ1-4
V: TRBV30
D: TRBD1
DNA: TGTGCCGGACGACAGGGGGCGGGTGAAAAACTGTTTTTT
CDR3: CAGRQGAGEKLFF

size: NA
J: TRBJ2-3
V: TRBV29-1
D: NA
DNA: TGCAGCGTCCCCCACCCGGGAGCTAGCACAGATACGCAGTATTTT
CDR3: CSVPHPGASTDTQYF

size: NA
J: TRBJ1-3
V: TRBV7-8
D: NA
DNA: TGTGCCAGCAGCTTCCGTCAGGAGAAAACTGGAAACACCATATATTTT
CDR3: CASSFRQEKTGNTIYF

size: few
J: TRBJ2-7
V: TRBV9
D: TRBD1
DNA: TGTGCCAGCAGCGAAAGACAGGGGTTCCACGAGCAGTACTTC
CDR3: CASSERQGFHEQYF

size: NA
J: TRBJ1-4
V: TRBV5-4
D: NA
DNA: TGTGCCAGCAGCTTGGAGGGACACGCAACTAATGAAAAACTGTTTTTT
CDR3: CASSLEGHATNEKLFF

size: NA
J: TRBJ2-7
V: TRBV27
D: TRBD2
DNA: TGTGCCAGCAGTCCCTTAGGTGGGAGGGCCAACTACGAGCAGTACTTC
CDR3: CASSPLGGRANYEQYF

size: NA
J: TRBJ2-7
V: TRBV7-6
D: TRBD1
DNA: TGTGCCAGCAGCACCCCCGGGACAGGGAGCGAGCAGTACTTC
CDR3: CASSTPGTGSEQYF

size: few
J: TRBJ2-7
V: TRBV27
D: TRBD1
DNA: TGTGCCAGCAGCCTAGCCAGTTTCCCGGGACAGGTCTACGAGCAGTACTTC
CDR3: CASSLASFPGQVYEQYF

size: NA
J: TRBJ2-1
V: TRBV29-1
D: TRBD1
DNA: TGCAGCGTACAGGCGAGGGACAGGGGCCCGAGGGAGCAGTTCTTC
CDR3: CSVQARDRGPREQFF

size: NA
J: TRBJ2-1
V: TRBV29-1
D: TRBD1
DNA: TGCAGCGTTGAATCGGTTGGGGACAGCTCCTACAATGAGCAGTTCTTC
CDR3: CSVESVGDSSYNEQFF

size: NA
J: TRBJ2-7
V: TRBV4-2
D: NA
DNA: TGTGCCAGCGGCACAATTTACTACGAGCAGTACTTC
CDR3: CASGTIYYEQYF

size: NA
J: TRBJ2-6
V: TRBV5-1
D: TRBD1
DNA: TGCGCCAGCAGCCCCGGGACAGGATCCTCTGGGGCCAACGTCCTGACTTTC
CDR3: CASSPGTGSSGANVLTF

size: NA
J: TRBJ2-1
V: TRBV4-1
D: TRBD2
DNA: TGCGCCAGCAGCCAACCTCGGGCCAGCGGGGGGGCCCGTGAGCAGTTCTTC
CDR3: CASSQPRASGGAREQFF

size: few
J: TRBJ2-2
V: TRBV4-3
D: NA
DNA: TGCGCCAGCAGCCAAGATAAGGTGGCAGGCAACACCGGGGAGCTGTTTTTT
CDR3: CASSQDKVAGNTGELFF

size: NA
J: TRBJ2-2
V: TRBV2
D: NA
DNA: TGTGCCAGCAGGCGGGACCGCACCGGGGAGCTGTTTTTT
CDR3: CASRRDRTGELFF

size: NA
J: TRBJ1-5
V: TRBV14
D: TRBD1
DNA: TGTGCCAGCAGCCGGGACAGAAATCAGCCCCAGCATTTT
CDR3: CASSRDRNQPQHF

size: NA
J: TRBJ2-1
V: TRBV9
D: TRBD2
DNA: TGTGCCAGCAGCGTAGGATTGGGGGGAGGGCCGCAGAATGAGCAGTTCTTC
CDR3: CASSVGLGGGPQNEQFF

size: NA
J: TRBJ2-7
V: TRBV5-1
D: NA
DNA: TGCGCCAGCAGCTCTGAAAGCTCCTACGAGCAGTACTTC
CDR3: CASSSESSYEQYF

size: NA
J: TRBJ1-2
V: TRBV30
D: TRBD1
DNA: TGTGCCTGGGTATTATATCAGGGGGCGCATGGCTACACCTTC
CDR3: CAWVLYQGAHGYTF

size: NA
J: TRBJ2-5
V: TRBV5-1
D: NA
DNA: TGCGCCAGCAGCTTGGGACGTAGTAGGGGAGAGACCCAGTACTTC
CDR3: CASSLGRSRGETQYF

size: NA
J: TRBJ2-1
V: TRBV7-3
D: TRBD2
DNA: TGTGCCAGCAGCCCCTACCCGGGACTAGCGGACAATGAGCAGTTCTTC
CDR3: CASSPYPGLADNEQFF

size: once
J: TRBJ2-1
V: TRBV29-1
D: NA
DNA: TGCAGCGTTTGGGGGAGTTTTTTGTCCTACAATGAGCAGTTCTTC
CDR3: CSVWGSFLSYNEQFF

size: NA
J: TRBJ2-2
V: TRBV6-5
D: TRBD2
DNA: TGTGCCAGCAGTTACGGACTAGCTGGCGGGGAGCTGTTTTTT
CDR3: CASSYGLAGGELFF